This T cell receptor (beta chain) was sequenced in a study of T cell changes during pregnancy in multiple sclerosis (dated by TCRdb to about 2019). For the wider study: Changes in the T cell repertoire over the course of pregnancy were examined in this study in women with multiple sclerosis.

Receptor libraries were prepared by the immunoSEQ multiplex PCR assay. Drawn from immuneACCESS, this table holds only the in-frame rearrangements with V and J called that TCRdb kept. Clones are partly lost; checked studies trace under half to an unresolved V gene and leave the rest unexplained. The sample contains 45,000 to 50,000 clones, 85% to 95% of them found a single time. 5.5% of the sample is held by the ten biggest clonotypes. The CDR3 measures 12 amino acids from cysteine to phenylalanine. Only CDR3 DNA is held: 36 bases, read in frame from base 1. The germline V gene (reference sequence) provides CDR1 LNHDA and CDR2 SQIVND. Between the V and J ends, shortened by 3 bases and 5 bases respectively, the junction contains 8 bases. Comment on this clone: It lacks a known antigen. No clone much larger than this one lies a single base away; base qualities are absent.

The sequenced sample was CD8+ T cells from peripheral blood mononuclear cells, obtained before pregnancy. The chain was built from TRBV19 and TRBJ2-7; the D gene remains uncertain. This sequence originates from a female donor with multiple sclerosis, enrolled in a pregnancy study. The nucleotide sequence reads TGTGCCAGTAGTATTGGCTTTAACGAGCAGTACTTC. This yields the protein CASSIGFNEQYF.